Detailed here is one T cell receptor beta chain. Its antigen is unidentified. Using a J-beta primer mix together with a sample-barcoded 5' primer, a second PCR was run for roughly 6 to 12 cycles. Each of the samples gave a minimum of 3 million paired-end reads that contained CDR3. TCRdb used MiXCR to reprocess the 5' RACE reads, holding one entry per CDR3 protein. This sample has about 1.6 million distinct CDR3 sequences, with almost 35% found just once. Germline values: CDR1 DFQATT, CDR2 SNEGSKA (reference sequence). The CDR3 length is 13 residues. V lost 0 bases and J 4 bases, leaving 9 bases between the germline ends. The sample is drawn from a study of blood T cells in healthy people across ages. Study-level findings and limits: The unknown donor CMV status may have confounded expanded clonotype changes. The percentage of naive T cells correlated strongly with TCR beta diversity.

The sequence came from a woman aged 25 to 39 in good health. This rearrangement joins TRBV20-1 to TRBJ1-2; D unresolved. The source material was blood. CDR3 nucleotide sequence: TGCAGTGCTAGAGAACCGGGAGGCTATGGCTACACCTTC. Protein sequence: CSAREPGGYGYTF.